The clone carrying this T cell receptor beta chain was picked up one time. Its antigen is unknown. The data were obtained in a study of CD8 T cells in ankylosing spondylitis. Findings of the study overall: Ankylosing spondylitis blood appeared to carry a characteristic TCR beta motif of roughly 8 highly homologous variants.

In TCRdb, the 5' RACE reads were re-called with MiXCR into one record per CDR3 protein. This sample has approximately 540,000 distinct CDR3 sequences, with roughly 13% found just once. Trimming took 4 bases from V and 4 from J; bases not matched to a gene: 7. The V gene's germline CDR1 is SGHDT and CDR2 YYEEEE. CDR3 size: 15 residues. Specimen: blood, either unsorted or a sorted T cell fraction (not recorded which). V gene TRBV5-6 combines with J gene TRBJ2-1; 8 positions match TRBD1. This sequence was found in a male donor with ankylosing spondylitis. The CDR3 loop reads CASSGEQGAYNEQFF. In DNA, the CDR3 is TGTGCCAGCAGCGGGGAGCAGGGGGCTTACAATGAGCAGTTCTTC.